The clone carrying this T cell receptor beta chain was seen a handful of times. Its specificity is not known. This record comes from a study of identical twins. Study-level findings and limits: The degree of excess twin sharing was weaker in beta out-of-frame sequences.

With 2 bases clipped from V and 5 bases from J, the junction kept 9 bases outside the gene matches. This CDR3 has 16 residues. One entry per CDR3 protein results from TCRdb running MiXCR on the 5' RACE reads. Of more than 600,000 distinct CDR3 sequences in the sample, about 18% are singletons; the top ten hold less than 15%. The sample was also reused in another study, on T cells expressing NK-cell markers. That source notes: These clonotypes, the leaders elsewhere, also led the CD3+CD56-NKG2C+ fraction in a handful of donors. It was still unclear whether expanded NKG2C+ T cell clones were HCMV specific.

Sequencing was performed on PBMCs. This clonotype originated in a woman aged 18-30 years in good health. J is TRBJ2-3 and V is TRBV12-3 or TRBV12-4; TRBD2 matches 8 bases. The CDR3 is CASSLFGRASGDTQYF. The DNA for the CDR3 is TGTGCCAGCAGTTTATTCGGGAGGGCCTCGGGAGATACGCAGTATTTT.